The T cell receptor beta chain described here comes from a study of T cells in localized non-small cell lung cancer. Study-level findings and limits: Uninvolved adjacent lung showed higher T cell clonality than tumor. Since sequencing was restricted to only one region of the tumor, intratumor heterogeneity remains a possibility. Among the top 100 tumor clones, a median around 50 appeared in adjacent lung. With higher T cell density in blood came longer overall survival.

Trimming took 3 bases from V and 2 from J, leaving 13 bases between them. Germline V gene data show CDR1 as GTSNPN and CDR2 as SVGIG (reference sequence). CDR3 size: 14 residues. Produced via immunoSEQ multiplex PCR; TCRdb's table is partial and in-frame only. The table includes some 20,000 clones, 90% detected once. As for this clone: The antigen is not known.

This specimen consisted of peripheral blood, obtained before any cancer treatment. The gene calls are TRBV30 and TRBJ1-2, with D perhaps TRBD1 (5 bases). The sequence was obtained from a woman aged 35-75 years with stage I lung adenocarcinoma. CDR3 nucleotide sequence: TGTGCCTGGAGGTGGGGACGAGGGAACTATGGCTACACCTTC. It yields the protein CAWRWGRGNYGYTF. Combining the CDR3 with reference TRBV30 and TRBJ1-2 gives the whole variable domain SQTIHQWPATLVQPVGSPLSLECTVEGTSNPNLYWYRQAAGRGLQLLFYSVGIGQISSEVPQNLSASRPQDRQFILSSKKLLLSDSGFYLCAWRWGRGNYGYTFGSGTRLTVV.